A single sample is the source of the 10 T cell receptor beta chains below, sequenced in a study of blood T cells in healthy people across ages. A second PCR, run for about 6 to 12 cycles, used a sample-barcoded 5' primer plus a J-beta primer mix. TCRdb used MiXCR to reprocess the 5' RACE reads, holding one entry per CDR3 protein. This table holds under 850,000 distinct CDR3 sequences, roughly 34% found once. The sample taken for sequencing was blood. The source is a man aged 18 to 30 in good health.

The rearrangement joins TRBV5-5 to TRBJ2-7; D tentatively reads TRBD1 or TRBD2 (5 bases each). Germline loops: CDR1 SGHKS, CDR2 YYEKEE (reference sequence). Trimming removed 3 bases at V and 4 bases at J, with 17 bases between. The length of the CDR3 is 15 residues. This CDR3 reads CASSWEWGEGYEQYF. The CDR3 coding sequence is TGTGCCAGCAGCTGGGAATGGGGCGAGGGTTACGAGCAGTACTTC.

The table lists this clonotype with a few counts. Here the CDR3 DNA reads TGTGCCAGCAGCTCGGTAGCGGGGGGAGGTGAGACCCAGTACTTC. Protein sequence: CASSSVAGGGETQYF. V usage is TRBV11-2 and J usage is TRBJ2-5, with 10 bases lining up with TRBD2. Trimming removed 4 bases from V and 5 bases from J; junction bases left unmatched: 7. CDR1 is SGHAT, CDR2 FQNNGV, per germline. The CDR3 spans 15 residues.

DNA for the CDR3: TGTGCCAGCAGATCAACAGGGGTCCGAGAGACCCAGTACTTC. This gives the protein CASRSTGVRETQYF. The chain is built from TRBV6-6 and TRBJ2-5, with 7 bases identical to TRBD1. The ends lost 6 bases at V and 4 bases at J; junction bases unmatched: 8. Germline CDR1 MNHNY, CDR2 SVGAGI (reference sequence). This CDR3 spans 14 amino acids.

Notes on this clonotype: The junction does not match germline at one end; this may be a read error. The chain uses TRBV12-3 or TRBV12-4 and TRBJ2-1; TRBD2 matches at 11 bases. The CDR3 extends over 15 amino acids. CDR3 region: CASTLGLAGGNGQFF. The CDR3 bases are TGTGCCAGCACCCTGGGCCTAGCGGGAGGCAATGGGCAGTTCTTC.

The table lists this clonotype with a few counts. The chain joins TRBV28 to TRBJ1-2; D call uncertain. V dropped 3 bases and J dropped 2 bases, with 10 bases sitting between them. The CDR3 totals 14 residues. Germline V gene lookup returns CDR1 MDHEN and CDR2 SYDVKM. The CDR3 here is CASSFWALNYGYTF. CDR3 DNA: TGTGCCAGCAGTTTCTGGGCTTTGAACTATGGCTACACCTTC.

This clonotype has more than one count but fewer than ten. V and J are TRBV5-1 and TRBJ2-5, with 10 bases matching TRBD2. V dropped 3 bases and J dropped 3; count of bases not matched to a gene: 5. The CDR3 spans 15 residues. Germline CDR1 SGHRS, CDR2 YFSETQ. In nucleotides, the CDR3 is TGCGCCAGCAGCTCCCTAGCGGGGGTGAAAGAGACCCAGTACTTC. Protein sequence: CASSSLAGVKETQYF.

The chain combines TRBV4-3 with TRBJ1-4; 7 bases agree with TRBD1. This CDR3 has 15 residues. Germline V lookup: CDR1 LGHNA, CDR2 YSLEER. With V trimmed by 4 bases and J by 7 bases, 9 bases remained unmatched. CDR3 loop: CASSRTIDRVEKLFF. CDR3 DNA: TGCGCCAGCAGCCGAACCATAGACAGGGTTGAAAAACTGTTTTTT.

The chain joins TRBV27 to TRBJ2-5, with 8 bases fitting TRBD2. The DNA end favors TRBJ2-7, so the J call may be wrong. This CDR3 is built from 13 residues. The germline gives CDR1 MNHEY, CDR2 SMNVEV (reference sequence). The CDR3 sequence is CASSYGTSSEQYF. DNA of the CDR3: TGTGCCAGCAGTTATGGGACTAGTTCCGAGCAGTACTTC.

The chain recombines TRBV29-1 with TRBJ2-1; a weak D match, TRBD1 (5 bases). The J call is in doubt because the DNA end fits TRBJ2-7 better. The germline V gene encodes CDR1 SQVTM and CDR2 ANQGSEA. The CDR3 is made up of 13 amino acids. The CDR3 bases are TGCAGCGTTGCAGGGCGAGCCTACAATGAGCAGTACTTC. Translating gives CSVAGRAYNEQYF.

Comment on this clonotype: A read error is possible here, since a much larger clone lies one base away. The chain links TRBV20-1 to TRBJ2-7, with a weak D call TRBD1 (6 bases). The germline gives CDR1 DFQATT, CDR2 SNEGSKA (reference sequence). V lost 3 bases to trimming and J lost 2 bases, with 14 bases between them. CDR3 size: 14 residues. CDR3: CSARGAEPTYEQYF. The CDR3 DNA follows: TGCAGTGCTAGGGGGGCAGAACCTACCTACGAGCAGTACTTC.